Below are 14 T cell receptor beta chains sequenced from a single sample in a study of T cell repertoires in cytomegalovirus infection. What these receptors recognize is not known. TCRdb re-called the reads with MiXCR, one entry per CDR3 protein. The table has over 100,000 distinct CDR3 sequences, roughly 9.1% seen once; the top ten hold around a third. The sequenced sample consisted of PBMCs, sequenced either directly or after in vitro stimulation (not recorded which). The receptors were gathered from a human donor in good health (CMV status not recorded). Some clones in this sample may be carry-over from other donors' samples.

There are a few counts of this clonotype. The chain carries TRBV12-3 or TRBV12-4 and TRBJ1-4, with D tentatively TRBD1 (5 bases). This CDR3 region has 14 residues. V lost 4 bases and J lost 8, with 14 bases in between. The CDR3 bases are TGTGCCAGCAGTTGGGGAGGGGCCGGGGAAAAACTGTTTTTT. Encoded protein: CASSWGGAGEKLFF.

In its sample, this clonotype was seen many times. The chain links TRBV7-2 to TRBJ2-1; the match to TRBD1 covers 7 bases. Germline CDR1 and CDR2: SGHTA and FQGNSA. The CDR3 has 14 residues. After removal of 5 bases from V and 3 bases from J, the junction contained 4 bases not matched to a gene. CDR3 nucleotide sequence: TGTGCCAGCAGCCTGGACAGGAACTACAATGAGCAGTTCTTC. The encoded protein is CASSLDRNYNEQFF.

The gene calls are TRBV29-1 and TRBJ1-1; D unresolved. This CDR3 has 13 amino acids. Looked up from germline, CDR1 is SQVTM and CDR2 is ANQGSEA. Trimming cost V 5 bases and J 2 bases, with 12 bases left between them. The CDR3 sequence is CSVSVGSNTEAFF. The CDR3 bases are TGCAGCGTTTCCGTGGGATCCAACACTGAAGCTTTCTTT.

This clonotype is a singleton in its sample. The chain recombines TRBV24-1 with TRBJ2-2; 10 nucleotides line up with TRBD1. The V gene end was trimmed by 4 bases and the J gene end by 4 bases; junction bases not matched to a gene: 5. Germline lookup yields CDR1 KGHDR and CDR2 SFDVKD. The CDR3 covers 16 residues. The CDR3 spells CATSDLGDRGTGELFF. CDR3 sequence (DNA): TGTGCCACCAGTGACCTTGGGGACAGGGGCACCGGGGAGCTGTTTTTT.

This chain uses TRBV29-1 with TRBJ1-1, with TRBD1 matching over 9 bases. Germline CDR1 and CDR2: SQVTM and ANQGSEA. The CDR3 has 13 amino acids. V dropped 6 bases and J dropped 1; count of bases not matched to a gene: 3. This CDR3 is CSVVGQGNTEAFF. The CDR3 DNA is TGCAGCGTAGTGGGACAGGGGAACACTGAAGCTTTCTTT.

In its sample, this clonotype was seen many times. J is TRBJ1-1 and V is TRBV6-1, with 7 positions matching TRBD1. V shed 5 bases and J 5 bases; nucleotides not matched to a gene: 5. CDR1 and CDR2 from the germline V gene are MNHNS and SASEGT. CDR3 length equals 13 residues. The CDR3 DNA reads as TGTGCCAGCAGTAGACAGGGCCGAACTGAAGCTTTCTTT. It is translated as CASSRQGRTEAFF.

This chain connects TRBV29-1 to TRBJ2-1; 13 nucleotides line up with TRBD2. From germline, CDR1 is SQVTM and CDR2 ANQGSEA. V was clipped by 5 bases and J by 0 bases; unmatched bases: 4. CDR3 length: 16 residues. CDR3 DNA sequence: TGCAGCGTTATCAGACTAGCGGGGGGCTCCTACAATGAGCAGTTCTTC. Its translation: CSVIRLAGGSYNEQFF.

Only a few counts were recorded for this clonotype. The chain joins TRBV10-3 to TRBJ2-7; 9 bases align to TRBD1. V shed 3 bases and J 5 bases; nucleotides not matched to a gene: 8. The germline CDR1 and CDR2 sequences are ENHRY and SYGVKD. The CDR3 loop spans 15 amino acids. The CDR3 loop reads CAISERRDRVNEQYF. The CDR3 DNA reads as TGTGCCATCAGTGAACGCCGGGACAGGGTTAACGAGCAGTACTTC.

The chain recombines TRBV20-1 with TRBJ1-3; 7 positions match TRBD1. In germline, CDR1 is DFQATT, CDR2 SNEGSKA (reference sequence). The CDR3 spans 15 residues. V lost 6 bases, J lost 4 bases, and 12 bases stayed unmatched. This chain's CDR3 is CSAPGTTGWGNTIYF. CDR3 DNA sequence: TGCAGTGCGCCGGGAACGACAGGGTGGGGAAACACCATATATTTT.

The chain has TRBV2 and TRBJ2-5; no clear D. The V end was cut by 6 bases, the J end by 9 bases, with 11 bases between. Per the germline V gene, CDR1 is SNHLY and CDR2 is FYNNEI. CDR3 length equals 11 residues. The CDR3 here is CASSRTASQYF. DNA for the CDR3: TGTGCCAGCAGCCGGACCGCGTCCCAGTACTTC.

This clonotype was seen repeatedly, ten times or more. The CDR3 loop is CASSVSTSGSYEQYV. CDR3 bases: TGTGCCAGCAGTGTTTCGACTAGCGGCTCCTACGAGCAGTACGTC. V and J are TRBV6-1 and TRBJ2-7; 9 positions match TRBD2. V trimming: 4 bases; J trimming: 0 bases; junction bases outside the gene matches: 4. The CDR3 consists of 15 residues. Germline values: CDR1 MNHNS, CDR2 SASEGT.

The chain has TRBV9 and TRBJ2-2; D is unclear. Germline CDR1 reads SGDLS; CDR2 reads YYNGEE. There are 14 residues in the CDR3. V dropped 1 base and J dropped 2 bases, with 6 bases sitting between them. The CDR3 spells CASSVTVNTGELFF. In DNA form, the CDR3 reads TGTGCCAGCAGCGTAACGGTCAACACCGGGGAGCTGTTTTTT.

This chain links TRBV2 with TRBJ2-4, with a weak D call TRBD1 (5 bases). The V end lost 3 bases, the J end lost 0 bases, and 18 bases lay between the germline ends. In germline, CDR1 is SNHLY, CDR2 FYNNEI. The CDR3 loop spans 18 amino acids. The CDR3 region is CASSDPLLGREAKNIQYF. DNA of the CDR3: TGTGCCAGCAGTGATCCCCTTCTAGGCAGGGAAGCCAAAAACATTCAGTACTTC.

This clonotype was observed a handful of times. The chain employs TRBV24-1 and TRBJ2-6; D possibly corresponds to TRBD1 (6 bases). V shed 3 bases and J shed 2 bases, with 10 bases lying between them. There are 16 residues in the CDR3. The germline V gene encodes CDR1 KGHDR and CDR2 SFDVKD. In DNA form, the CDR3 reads TGTGCCACCAGTGATCGGAACAGGGCTGGGGCCAACGTCCTGACTTTC. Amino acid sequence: CATSDRNRAGANVLTF.